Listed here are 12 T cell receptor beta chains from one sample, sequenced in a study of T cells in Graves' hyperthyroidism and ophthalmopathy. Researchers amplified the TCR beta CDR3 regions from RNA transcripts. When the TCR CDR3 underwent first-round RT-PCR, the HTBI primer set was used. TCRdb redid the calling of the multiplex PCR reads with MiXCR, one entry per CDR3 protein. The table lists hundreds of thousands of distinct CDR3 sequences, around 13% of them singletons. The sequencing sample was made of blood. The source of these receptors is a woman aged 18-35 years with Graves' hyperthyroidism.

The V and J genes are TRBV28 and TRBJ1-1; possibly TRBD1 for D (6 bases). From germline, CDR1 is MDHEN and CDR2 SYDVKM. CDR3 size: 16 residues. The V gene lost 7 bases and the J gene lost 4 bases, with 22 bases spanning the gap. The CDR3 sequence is CASTPLGAREGTEAFF. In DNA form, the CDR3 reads TGTGCCAGCACACCCCTGGGGGCCAGGGAGGGCACTGAAGCTTTCTTT.

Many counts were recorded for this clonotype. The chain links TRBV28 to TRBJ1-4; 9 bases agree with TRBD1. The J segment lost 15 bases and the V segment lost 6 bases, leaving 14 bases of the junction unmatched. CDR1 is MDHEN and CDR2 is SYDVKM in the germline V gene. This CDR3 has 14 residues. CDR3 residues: CASSPGGTGLRMFF. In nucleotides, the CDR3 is TGTGCCAGCAGCCCAGGGGGGACAGGGTTGAGGATGTTTTTT.

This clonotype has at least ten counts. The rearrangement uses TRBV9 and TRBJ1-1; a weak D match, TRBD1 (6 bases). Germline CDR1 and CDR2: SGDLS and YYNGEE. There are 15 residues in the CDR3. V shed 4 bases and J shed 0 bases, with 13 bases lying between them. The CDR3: CASSNLGGLNTEAFF. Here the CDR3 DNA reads TGTGCCAGCAGCAACCTAGGGGGGTTGAACACTGAAGCTTTCTTT.

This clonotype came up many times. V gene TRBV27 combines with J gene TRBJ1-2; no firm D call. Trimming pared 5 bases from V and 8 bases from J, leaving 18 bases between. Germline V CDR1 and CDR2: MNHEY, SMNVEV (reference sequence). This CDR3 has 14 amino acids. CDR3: CASSPYLRIEGYTF. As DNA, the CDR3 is TGTGCCAGCAGTCCCTACTTGAGGATCGAGGGCTACACCTTC.

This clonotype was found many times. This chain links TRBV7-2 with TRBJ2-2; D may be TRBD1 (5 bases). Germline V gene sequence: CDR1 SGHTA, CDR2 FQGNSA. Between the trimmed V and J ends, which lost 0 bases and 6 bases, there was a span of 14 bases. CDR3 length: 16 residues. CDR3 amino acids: CASSLAPGLNSGELFF. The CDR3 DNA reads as TGTGCCAGCAGCTTAGCCCCAGGGTTAAACTCCGGGGAGCTGTTTTTT.

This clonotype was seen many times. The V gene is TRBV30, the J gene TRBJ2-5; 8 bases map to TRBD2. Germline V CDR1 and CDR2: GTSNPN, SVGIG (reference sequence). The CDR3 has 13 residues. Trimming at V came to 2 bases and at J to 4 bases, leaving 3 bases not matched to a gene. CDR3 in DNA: TGTGCCTGGAGTAGGAGCGGGAGAGAGACCCAGTACTTC. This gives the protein CAWSRSGRETQYF. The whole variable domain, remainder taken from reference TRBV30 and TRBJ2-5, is SQTIHQWPATLVQPVGSPLSLECTVEGTSNPNLYWYRQAAGRGLQLLFYSVGIGQISSEVPQNLSASRPQDRQFILSSKKLLLSDSGFYLCAWSRSGRETQYFGPGTRLLVL.

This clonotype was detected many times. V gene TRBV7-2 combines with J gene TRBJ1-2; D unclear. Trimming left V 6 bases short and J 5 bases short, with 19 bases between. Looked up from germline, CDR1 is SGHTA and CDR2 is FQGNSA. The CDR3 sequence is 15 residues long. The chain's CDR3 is CASRVAPDRRYGYTF. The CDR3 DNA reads TGTGCCAGCAGGGTAGCGCCGGACCGGCGATATGGCTACACCTTC.

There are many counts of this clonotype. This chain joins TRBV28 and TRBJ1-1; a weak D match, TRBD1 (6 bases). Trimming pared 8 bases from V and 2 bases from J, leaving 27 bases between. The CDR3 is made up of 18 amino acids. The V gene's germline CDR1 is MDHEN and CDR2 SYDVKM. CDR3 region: CASSRLVPRVRGNTEAFF. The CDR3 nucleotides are TGTGCCAGCTCCCGCTTGGTTCCCCGTGTCAGGGGAAACACTGAAGCTTTCTTT.

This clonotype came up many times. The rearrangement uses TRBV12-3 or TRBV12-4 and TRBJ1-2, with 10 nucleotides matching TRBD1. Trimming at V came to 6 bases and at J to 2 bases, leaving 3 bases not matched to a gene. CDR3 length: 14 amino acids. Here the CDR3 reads CASRGQGGNYGYTF. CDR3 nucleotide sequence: TGTGCCAGCAGAGGACAGGGGGGCAACTATGGCTACACCTTC.

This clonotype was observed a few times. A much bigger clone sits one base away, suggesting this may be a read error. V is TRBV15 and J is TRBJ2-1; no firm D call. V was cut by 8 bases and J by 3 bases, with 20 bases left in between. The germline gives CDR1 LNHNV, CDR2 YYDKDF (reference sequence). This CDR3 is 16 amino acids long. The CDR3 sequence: CATGTPRSTRYNEQFF. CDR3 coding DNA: TGTGCCACCGGCACCCCCCGGAGTACCCGCTACAATGAGCAGTTCTTC.

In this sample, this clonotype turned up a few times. CDR3 amino acids: CASSRWTGLYGYTF. For the CDR3, the DNA is TGTGCCAGTAGTAGGTGGACAGGGCTCTATGGCTACACCTTC. The chain links TRBV19 to TRBJ1-2, with 8 bases fitting TRBD1. Germline assignment: CDR1 LNHDA and CDR2 SQIVND (reference sequence). The CDR3 extends over 14 amino acids. V dropped 4 bases and J dropped 4; count of bases not matched to a gene: 5.

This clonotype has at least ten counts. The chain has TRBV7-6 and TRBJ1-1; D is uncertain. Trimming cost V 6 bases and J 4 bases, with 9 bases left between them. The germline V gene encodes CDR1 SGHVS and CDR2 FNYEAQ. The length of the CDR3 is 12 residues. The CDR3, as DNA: TGTGCCAGCAGGGGGTACGGCACTGAAGCTTTCTTT. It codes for CASRGYGTEAFF. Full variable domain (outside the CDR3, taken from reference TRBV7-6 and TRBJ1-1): GAGVSQSPRYKVTKRGQDVALRCDPISGHVSLYWYRQALGQGPEFLTYFNYEAQQDKSGLPNDRFSAERPEGSISTLTIQRTEQRDSAMYRCASRGYGTEAFFGQGTRLTVV.